Below, 30 T cell receptor beta chains from the same sample are listed, as sequenced in a study of blood T cell repertoires in COVID-19. Here immunoSEQ multiplex PCR was the method, and the copy in TCRdb shows in-frame clones only, minus some. The repertoire holds some 240,000 clones, approximately 83% seen once, with about 3.5% in the top ten. The sequencing input was PBMCs or T cells enriched from blood (not recorded which). The source of these receptors is a woman in her 40s with acute COVID-19.

This sequence joins TRBV3-1 (or the pseudogene TRBV3-2) and TRBJ2-7; 8 nucleotides line up with TRBD2. Germline values: CDR1 LGHDT, CDR2 YNNKEL (reference sequence). V shed 5 bases and J 3 bases; nucleotides not matched to a gene: 6. The CDR3 runs 14 residues. This chain's CDR3 is CASSNGLADYEQYF. Here the CDR3 DNA reads TGTGCCAGCAGCAACGGACTAGCAGACTACGAGCAGTACTTC.

The rearrangement uses TRBV5-4 and TRBJ2-1; the D gene is possibly TRBD1 (5 bases). The CDR3 extends over 14 amino acids. The germline V and J ends were trimmed by 4 bases and 3 bases, with 11 bases remaining between them. The germline CDR1 and CDR2 sequences are SGHNT and YYREEE (reference sequence). For the CDR3, the DNA is TGTGCCAGCAGCCTAGGGGATGGCTACAATGAGCAGTTCTTC. Translating gives CASSLGDGYNEQFF.

This chain connects TRBV19 to TRBJ2-7, with TRBD1 matching 11 bases. CDR1 and CDR2 (germline): LNHDA, SQIVND (reference sequence). The V gene end was trimmed by 2 bases and the J gene end by 7 bases; junction bases not matched to a gene: 7. This CDR3 spans 15 amino acids. DNA of the CDR3: TGTGCCAGTAGTATAAGGACAGGGGGCTATATAGAGCAGTACTTC. Protein sequence: CASSIRTGGYIEQYF.

This clone was detected once. This chain links TRBV30 with TRBJ2-3, with 8 bases that match TRBD2. The V and J ends lost 3 bases and 1 base, in that order; junction bases with no gene match: 6. CDR1 GTSNPN and CDR2 SVGIG come from the germline V gene (reference sequence). The CDR3 loop spans 15 amino acids. In DNA form, the CDR3 reads TGTGCCTGGAGACTTTGGCGGGAGGGCACAGATACGCAGTATTTT. It encodes CAWRLWREGTDTQYF.

For the CDR3, the DNA is TGTGCCAGCAGCCAAGATCGGTCAGGGAAGGGTTTGGAGACCCAGTACTTC. This sequence encodes CASSQDRSGKGLETQYF. The rearrangement joins TRBV14 to TRBJ2-5; maybe TRBD1 (5 bases). Germline CDR1 and CDR2: SGHDN and FVKESK. The CDR3 spans 17 residues. V lost 0 bases to trimming and J lost 5 bases, with 19 bases between them.

The chain combines TRBV21-1 with TRBJ1-2; the table names TRBD1, a call not compared with the DNA. TRBV21-1 is annotated as a pseudogene. CDR3 length: 16 amino acids. Here the CDR3 DNA reads TGTGCCAGCAGCAGATACCGGGACATCGGGAACTATGGCTACACCTTC. Protein sequence: CASSRYRDIGNYGYTF.

J is TRBJ1-5 and V is TRBV18; tentative D call: TRBD1 (5 bases). This CDR3 is built from 16 residues. The germline V and J ends were trimmed by 3 bases and 11 bases, with 23 bases remaining between them. Looked up from germline, CDR1 is KGHSH and CDR2 is LQKENI. Written as DNA, the CDR3 is TGTGCCAGCTCACCTCAGGGCGGGACCGGGGTTTCATCCCAGCATTTT. Protein: CASSPQGGTGVSSQHF. Filled out from reference TRBV18 and TRBJ1-5, the complete variable domain reads NAGVMQNPRHLVRRRGQEARLRCSPMKGHSHVYWYRQLPEEGLKFMVYLQKENIIDESGMPKERFSAEFPKEGPSILRIQQVVRGDSAAYFCASSPQGGTGVSSQHFGDGTRLSIL.

V and J are TRBV5-6 and TRBJ1-2; D is ambiguous. The CDR3 loop spans 14 amino acids. Germline CDR1 SGHDT, CDR2 YYEEEE. V was cut by 0 bases and J by 1 base, with 7 bases left in between. In DNA form, the CDR3 reads TGTGCCAGCAGCTTGGCCGAGAGTAACTATGGCTACACCTTC. Translating gives CASSLAESNYGYTF. Drawing the rest from reference TRBV5-6 and TRBJ1-2, the complete variable domain is DAGVTQSPTHLIKTRGQQVTLRCSPKSGHDTVSWYQQALGQGPQFIFQYYEEEERQRGNFPDRFSGHQFPNYSSELNVNALLLGDSALYLCASSLAESNYGYTFGSGTRLTVV.

This clone occurred once. This chain connects TRBV9 to TRBJ2-1; D gene ambiguous. V was shortened by 0 bases and J by 7 bases, with 8 bases between the two germline ends. Per germline, CDR1 SGDLS and CDR2 YYNGEE. This CDR3 is 13 amino acids long. The CDR3 region has the DNA TGTGCCAGCAGCGTAGCTCCTAGAAATGAGCAGTTCTTC. It codes for CASSVAPRNEQFF.

The chain uses TRBV19 and TRBJ2-3; TRBD1 is a possible D gene (6 bases). The CDR3 covers 15 residues. Trimming left V 6 bases short and J 0 bases short, with 13 bases between. CDR1 is LNHDA and CDR2 is SQIVND in the germline V gene (reference sequence). DNA of the CDR3: TGTGCCAGTAGGACGAGGGGGTTGAGCACAGATACGCAGTATTTT. Translating gives CASRTRGLSTDTQYF.

The chain recombines TRBV5-4 with TRBJ2-1; TRBD1 might be the D (6 bases). Trimming shortened V by 4 bases and J by 7 bases, and 9 bases separated the two germline ends. The germline V gene has CDR1 SGHNT and CDR2 YYREEE (reference sequence). The CDR3 runs to 12 residues. The CDR3 sequence is CASSSDRNEQFF. Here the CDR3 DNA reads TGTGCCAGCAGCAGCGACAGGAATGAGCAGTTCTTC.

This chain joins TRBV7-2 and TRBJ1-3; D gene uncertain. This CDR3 is built from 17 residues. The germline CDR1 and CDR2 sequences are SGHTA and FQGNSA. V lost 2 bases to trimming and J lost 5 bases, with 19 bases between them. The CDR3 loop reads CASSLRSDARFRNTIYF. For the CDR3, the DNA is TGTGCCAGCAGCTTACGGTCTGACGCGAGGTTTAGAAACACCATATATTTT. Using reference TRBV7-2 and TRBJ1-3 for the parts outside the CDR3, the full variable domain is GAGVSQSPSNKVTEKGKDVELRCDPISGHTALYWYRQSLGQGLEFLIYFQGNSAPDKSGLPSDRFSAERTGGSVSTLTIQRTQQEDSAVYLCASSLRSDARFRNTIYFGEGSWLTVV.

A note on this clone: This CDR3 is also generated by other DNA sequences in the sample. This chain joins TRBV9 and TRBJ2-1; 7 bases line up with TRBD2. The CDR3 is 15 residues long. The germline gives CDR1 SGDLS, CDR2 YYNGEE. J gave up 4 bases and V 0 bases, and 4 bases lay outside the gene matches. The CDR3 region has the DNA TGTGCCAGCAGCGTAGAGGCTAGCGGATACAATGAGCAGTTCTTC. Translation: CASSVEASGYNEQFF.

The chain couples TRBV10-2 to TRBJ1-4, with unresolved D. Germline CDR1 reads WSHSY; CDR2 reads SAAADI. V was pared by 6 bases and J by 3 bases, with 14 bases between. The CDR3 consists of 15 residues. CDR3 bases: TGCGCCAGCAGCGCCCCGCAAGACTCTAATGAAAAACTGTTTTTT. It translates to CASSAPQDSNEKLFF.

The genes are TRBV30 and TRBJ1-6, with 9 positions matching TRBD1. V shed 5 bases, J shed 13 bases, and the junction held 3 bases outside the gene matches. CDR3 length: 11 residues. The germline CDR1 and CDR2 sequences are GTSNPN and SVGIG (reference sequence). CDR3 bases: TGTGCCTGGGACAGGGGGTCGCCCCTCCACTTT. Protein: CAWDRGSPLHF.

This chain connects TRBV19 to TRBJ1-2, with 10 bases matching TRBD1. Germline CDR1 LNHDA, CDR2 SQIVND (reference sequence). V lost 5 bases and J lost 4; bases outside the gene matches: 4. This CDR3 is 14 amino acids long. The CDR3 DNA is TGTGCCAGTAGTCTGGGACAGGGGCCCTATGGCTACACCTTC. Protein: CASSLGQGPYGYTF.

The rearrangement links TRBV10-3 to TRBJ2-1; 9 positions match TRBD1. V trimming: 0 bases; J trimming: 13 bases; junction bases outside the gene matches: 10. The CDR3 loop spans 15 amino acids. Germline V gene lookup returns CDR1 ENHRY and CDR2 SYGVKD. CDR3 region: CAISESGTGLKGQFF. The CDR3 coding sequence is TGTGCCATCAGTGAGTCGGGGACAGGGCTAAAAGGACAGTTCTTC.

The chain carries TRBV6-2 or TRBV6-3 and TRBJ2-1; no clear D. The CDR3 totals 16 residues. Trimming cost V 5 bases and J 2 bases, with 16 bases left between them. Germline V gives CDR1 MNHEY, CDR2 SVGEGT. The CDR3: CASSGITELTYNEQFF. CDR3 DNA: TGTGCCAGCAGTGGAATAACAGAGCTCACCTACAATGAGCAGTTCTTC.

This chain uses TRBV11-3 with TRBJ2-7; TRBD1 agrees at 8 bases. With 4 bases clipped from V and 0 bases from J, the junction kept 5 bases outside the gene matches. The CDR3 extends over 15 amino acids. Germline assignment: CDR1 SGHNT and CDR2 YENEEA. The CDR3 DNA follows: TGTGCCAGCAGCTCCGGGACAGGCACCTCCTACGAGCAGTACTTC. Encoded protein: CASSSGTGTSYEQYF.

The chain combines TRBV29-1 with TRBJ2-7, with D possibly being TRBD1 (6 bases). V was cut by 4 bases and J by 5 bases, with 18 bases left in between. The CDR3 covers 14 residues. The V gene's germline CDR1 is SQVTM and CDR2 ANQGSEA. As DNA, the CDR3 is TGCAGCGTTGCTAGGGGTGGGGGCTTGAACGAGCAGTACTTC. Its protein is CSVARGGGLNEQYF.

The chain is built from TRBV5-6 and TRBJ2-5; D remains ambiguous. Trimming removed 0 bases from V and 1 base from J, with 4 bases in between. Germline V gene data show CDR1 as SGHDT and CDR2 as YYEEEE. CDR3 length equals 13 residues. This CDR3 is CASSLGSQETQYF. CDR3 in DNA: TGTGCCAGCAGCTTGGGGAGCCAAGAGACCCAGTACTTC. Together with reference TRBV5-6 and TRBJ2-5, the CDR3 gives the full variable domain: DAGVTQSPTHLIKTRGQQVTLRCSPKSGHDTVSWYQQALGQGPQFIFQYYEEEERQRGNFPDRFSGHQFPNYSSELNVNALLLGDSALYLCASSLGSQETQYFGPGTRLLVL.

The rearrangement joins TRBV19 to TRBJ2-3; 8 nucleotides match TRBD1. There are 16 residues in the CDR3. With 3 bases clipped from V and 0 bases from J, the junction kept 5 bases outside the gene matches. CDR1 is LNHDA, CDR2 SQIVND, per germline (reference sequence). CDR3: CASSINRDRSTDTQYF. CDR3 bases: TGTGCCAGTAGTATTAACCGGGACAGGAGCACAGATACGCAGTATTTT.

V and J are TRBV12-5 and TRBJ1-1; D is possibly TRBD1 (6 bases). Germline values: CDR1 LGHNT, CDR2 FRNRAP. Deletions cut 1 base from V and 1 base from J, with 10 bases between. The CDR3 contains 15 residues. The CDR3 coding sequence is TGTGCTAGTGGTTTGGAATTACAGGGGAACACTGAAGCTTTCTTT. As protein: CASGLELQGNTEAFF.

The rearrangement joins TRBV11-2 to TRBJ2-7; D gene uncertain. V lost 2 bases and J lost 2, with 7 bases in between. The germline CDR1 and CDR2 sequences are SGHAT and FQNNGV. CDR3 length equals 13 residues. The CDR3 loop reads CASSLSGTYEQYF. Here the CDR3 DNA reads TGTGCCAGCAGCTTATCAGGAACCTACGAGCAGTACTTC.

The chain has TRBV4-1 and TRBJ1-2; TRBD1 aligns across 9 bases. The CDR3 runs 15 residues. Germline V gene data show CDR1 as MGHRA and CDR2 as YSYEKL. After removal of 0 bases from V and 6 bases from J, the junction contained 5 bases not matched to a gene. CDR3 DNA: TGCGCCAGCAGCCAAGAGGGACAGGGCCGAGATGGCTACACCTTC. It codes for CASSQEGQGRDGYTF.

With regard to this clone: This CDR3 is also generated by other DNA sequences in the sample. The J gene is TRBJ2-7, the V gene TRBV11-2; no reliable D call. The CDR3 covers 14 residues. Trimming took off 1 base at V and 0 bases at J, with 7 bases between the two ends. The germline V gene has CDR1 SGHAT and CDR2 FQNNGV. The CDR3 nucleotides read TGTGCCAGCAGCTTAGGTACTAACTCCTACGAGCAGTACTTC. Translated: CASSLGTNSYEQYF.

The rearrangement uses TRBV5-6 and TRBJ1-4, with 7 bases matching TRBD1. Trimming at V came to 4 bases and at J to 3 bases, leaving 3 bases not matched to a gene. Germline lookup yields CDR1 SGHDT and CDR2 YYEEEE. The length of the CDR3 is 14 residues. The CDR3 here is CASSLGQPNEKLFF. CDR3 coding DNA: TGTGCCAGCAGCCTGGGACAGCCTAATGAAAAACTGTTTTTT. Complete variable domain (other parts from reference TRBV5-6 and TRBJ1-4): DAGVTQSPTHLIKTRGQQVTLRCSPKSGHDTVSWYQQALGQGPQFIFQYYEEEERQRGNFPDRFSGHQFPNYSSELNVNALLLGDSALYLCASSLGQPNEKLFFGSGTQLSVL.

The chain links TRBV11-3 to TRBJ2-7; 11 bases are shared with TRBD2. The V gene end was trimmed by 1 base and the J gene end by 7 bases; junction bases not matched to a gene: 9. The CDR3 covers 16 residues. Germline V gives CDR1 SGHNT, CDR2 YENEEA. The DNA of the CDR3 is TGTGCCAGCAGCTTAGCGCGTAGCGGGAGGGCGAGGGAGCAGTACTTC. Translation gives CASSLARSGRAREQYF.

This clone was seen a few times. This chain connects TRBV19 to TRBJ1-3; no firm D call. V lost 7 bases and J 0 bases, leaving 10 bases between the germline ends. Per the germline V gene, CDR1 is LNHDA and CDR2 is SQIVND (reference sequence). CDR3 length equals 14 residues. DNA for the CDR3: TGTGCCAGTATCAGGTCCAGCTCTGGAAACACCATATATTTT. It specifies CASIRSSSGNTIYF.

The chain recombines TRBV29-1 with TRBJ1-3; 8 bases are shared with TRBD1. V was clipped by 7 bases and J by 0 bases; unmatched bases: 5. The CDR3 sequence is 14 residues long. CDR1 is SQVTM and CDR2 is ANQGSEA in the germline V gene. The CDR3 DNA reads as TGCAGCGCTCGGACAGGGAGCTCTGGAAACACCATATATTTT. Its protein is CSARTGSSGNTIYF.